The 30 T cell receptor beta chains listed next were all sequenced from one sample in a study of blood T cell repertoires in COVID-19. Assay: immunoSEQ multiplex PCR; the TCRdb copy retains only in-frame clones and omits some. The sample carries 50,000 to 60,000 clones, approximately 80% recorded once. The sequenced material came from peripheral blood. The receptors derive from a human donor in a cohort sampled during active or convalescent COVID-19.

The CDR3 loop reads CSVASPQVYNEQFF. For the CDR3, the DNA is TGCAGCGTTGCCTCACCCCAGGTCTACAATGAGCAGTTCTTC. V is TRBV29-1 and J is TRBJ2-1; D remains ambiguous. This CDR3 spans 14 amino acids. Germline V gene lookup returns CDR1 SQVTM and CDR2 ANQGSEA. V lost 4 bases and J lost 3, with 13 bases in between.

This clone was observed once. The rearrangement links TRBV5-4 to TRBJ2-3, with D perhaps TRBD2 (7 bases). Germline CDR1 and CDR2: SGHNT and YYREEE (reference sequence). The CDR3 runs to 15 residues. V shed 0 bases and J shed 4 bases, with 12 bases lying between them. CDR3 region: CASSLVGGQPDTQYF. In DNA form, the CDR3 reads TGTGCCAGCAGCTTGGTCGGGGGGCAGCCAGATACGCAGTATTTT.

This rearrangement joins TRBV7-2 to TRBJ2-2; possibly TRBD2 for D (6 bases). The V gene lost 1 base and the J gene lost 2 bases, with 8 bases spanning the gap. This CDR3 has 15 residues. CDR1 SGHTA and CDR2 FQGNSA come from the germline V gene. Here the CDR3 reads CASSLVGTNTGELFF. The CDR3 region has the DNA TGTGCCAGCAGCTTAGTAGGGACTAACACCGGGGAGCTGTTTTTT.

This rearrangement joins TRBV6-2 or TRBV6-3 to TRBJ2-2; the match to TRBD2 covers 7 bases. This CDR3 contains 15 residues. Germline loops: CDR1 MNHEY, CDR2 SVGEGT. The ends lost 1 base at V and 7 bases at J; junction bases unmatched: 6. CDR3 sequence: CASSYLAGVIGELFF. The CDR3 nucleotides are TGTGCCAGCAGTTACTTGGCGGGGGTTATCGGGGAGCTGTTTTTT.

The chain joins TRBV4-3 to TRBJ2-2, with unresolved D. This CDR3 region has 14 residues. Deletions cut 4 bases from V and 6 bases from J, with 12 bases between. Germline V lookup: CDR1 LGHNA, CDR2 YSLEER. The CDR3 loop is CASSPRLLAGELFF. DNA of the CDR3: TGCGCCAGCAGCCCAAGATTACTGGCCGGGGAGCTGTTTTTT.

The chain joins TRBV2 to TRBJ1-2, with a weak D call TRBD1 (6 bases). The CDR3 consists of 15 residues. V dropped 5 bases and J dropped 5 bases, with 18 bases sitting between them. Germline assignment: CDR1 SNHLY and CDR2 FYNNEI. The CDR3: CASSRGTMRGYGYTF. The CDR3 DNA follows: TGTGCCAGCAGTCGTGGGACAATGAGGGGGTATGGCTACACCTTC.

The CDR3 loop reads CASSLGQVGGYTF. The CDR3 DNA is TGTGCCAGCAGCTTAGGGCAGGTTGGGGGCTACACCTTC. The chain employs TRBV7-2 and TRBJ1-2; no firm D call. This CDR3 has 13 residues. CDR1 SGHTA and CDR2 FQGNSA come from the germline V gene. Trimming pared 1 base from V and 8 bases from J, leaving 11 bases between.

This clone showed up just a few times. V usage is TRBV2 and J usage is TRBJ1-5, with D hard to call. CDR1 is SNHLY and CDR2 is FYNNEI in the germline V gene. V was cut by 7 bases and J by 4 bases, with 14 bases left in between. CDR3 length equals 14 residues. As DNA, the CDR3 is TGTGCCAGCACCGAGGGCCCCCGAAATCAGCCCCAGCATTTT. The encoded protein is CASTEGPRNQPQHF.

V gene TRBV6-5 combines with J gene TRBJ2-7, with 11 bases that match TRBD2. V gave up 7 bases and J gave up 5 bases; unmatched junction bases: 4. The germline gives CDR1 MNHEY, CDR2 SVGAGI. The CDR3 length is 13 residues. CDR3 sequence reads: CASILAGAHEQYF. The CDR3 DNA is TGTGCCAGCATACTAGCGGGGGCCCACGAGCAGTACTTC.

The V gene is TRBV18, the J gene TRBJ1-6, with D maybe TRBD1 (5 bases). Germline CDR1 KGHSH, CDR2 LQKENI. The length of the CDR3 is 14 residues. V was cut by 3 bases and J by 7 bases, with 10 bases left in between. The DNA for the CDR3 is TGTGCCAGCTCACCGGCTCGGGGGAATTCACCCCTCCACTTT. Amino acid sequence: CASSPARGNSPLHF.

V and J are TRBV27 and TRBJ2-4; 9 bases are shared with TRBD1. J lost 5 bases, V lost 5 bases, and 7 bases had no gene match. This CDR3 region has 15 residues. The germline CDR1 and CDR2 sequences are MNHEY and SMNVEV (reference sequence). The DNA for the CDR3 is TGTGCCAGCAGTCCAGGACAGGGGTGGGAAAACATTCAGTACTTC. Its protein is CASSPGQGWENIQYF.

This chain joins TRBV4-1 and TRBJ1-5; 7 positions agree with TRBD1. The CDR3 is 15 amino acids. Germline assignment: CDR1 MGHRA and CDR2 YSYEKL. The J segment lost 6 bases and the V segment lost 0 bases, leaving 5 bases of the junction unmatched. The CDR3: CASSQDPTGRQPQHF. In DNA form, the CDR3 reads TGCGCCAGCAGCCAAGATCCGACAGGGCGTCAGCCCCAGCATTTT.

The chain uses TRBV6-5 and TRBJ2-5, with TRBD2 matching 10 bases. V shed 6 bases, J shed 4 bases, and the junction held 2 bases outside the gene matches. The CDR3 totals 13 residues. Germline V gene sequence: CDR1 MNHEY, CDR2 SVGAGI. The CDR3 loop reads CASRSGGVETQYF. The CDR3 DNA reads TGTGCCAGCAGGAGCGGGGGGGTAGAGACCCAGTACTTC.

The chain has TRBV24-1 and TRBJ2-2; D unresolved. This CDR3 is 13 amino acids long. V was trimmed by 6 bases and J by 0 bases, leaving 4 bases between them. The germline gives CDR1 KGHDR, CDR2 SFDVKD. DNA for the CDR3: TGTGCCACCAGTACAGCGAACACCGGGGAGCTGTTTTTT. Protein sequence: CATSTANTGELFF.

The chain combines TRBV7-9 with TRBJ1-4; the D gene is possibly TRBD1 (5 bases). Deletions cut 2 bases from V and 2 bases from J, with 9 bases between. Germline CDR1 is SEHNR and CDR2 is FQNEAQ (reference sequence). The CDR3 is 15 residues long. The CDR3 region has the DNA TGTGCCAGCAGCTTAAGAACAGGCACTAATGAAAAACTGTTTTTT. Translating it yields CASSLRTGTNEKLFF.

This chain joins TRBV7-2 and TRBJ2-7, with 10 bases identical to TRBD2. Germline assignment: CDR1 SGHTA and CDR2 FQGNSA. J was trimmed by 2 bases and V by 1 base; bases with no gene match: 5. The CDR3 has 16 residues. CDR3 in amino acids: CASSLEASGGTYEQYF. Written as DNA, the CDR3 is TGTGCCAGCAGCTTAGAGGCTAGCGGGGGAACCTACGAGCAGTACTTC.

Remarks on this clone: A junction boundary mismatches the germline segment, possibly from a read error. The chain uses TRBV7-7 and TRBJ2-5; a possible D gene is TRBD1 (5 bases). The CDR3 totals 15 residues. From germline, CDR1 is SSHAT and CDR2 FNYEAQ (reference sequence). The CDR3 region is CASSLDGQGGETQYF. As DNA, the CDR3 is TGTGCTAGCAGCTTAGACGGGCAGGGCGGCGAGACCCAGTACTTC.

V and J are TRBV5-1 and TRBJ1-4, with 7 nucleotides matching TRBD1. The V segment lost 0 bases and the J segment 7 bases; nucleotides outside the gene matches: 3. Germline loops: CDR1 SGHRS, CDR2 YFSETQ. CDR3 size: 14 residues. DNA for the CDR3: TGCGCCAGCAGCTTGGGACAGGGAGGTGAAAAACTGTTTTTT. Amino acids: CASSLGQGGEKLFF.

The chain carries TRBV27 and TRBJ1-1; D gene uncertain. The CDR3 covers 15 residues. Per the germline V gene, CDR1 is MNHEY and CDR2 is SMNVEV (reference sequence). Trimming left V 0 bases short and J 1 base short, with 9 bases between. CDR3 in amino acids: CASSLSALGNTEAFF. The CDR3 nucleotides read TGTGCCAGCAGTTTATCGGCTCTAGGGAACACTGAAGCTTTCTTT.

The rearrangement joins TRBV14 to TRBJ1-1; D is unresolved. Trimming removed 4 bases at V and 7 bases at J, with 13 bases between. CDR1 is SGHDN and CDR2 is FVKESK in the germline V gene. The CDR3 is 13 residues long. CDR3 sequence: CASSPHLPREAFF. CDR3 nucleotides: TGTGCCAGCAGCCCCCATTTGCCGCGTGAAGCTTTCTTT.

The chain is built from TRBV7-2 and TRBJ1-1; a possible D gene is TRBD1 (5 bases). This CDR3 spans 14 amino acids. Germline V gene data show CDR1 as SGHTA and CDR2 as FQGNSA. The V end lost 5 bases, the J end lost 2 bases, and 12 bases lay between the germline ends. The CDR3 loop reads CASSPRQHNTEAFF. The CDR3 DNA sequence: TGTGCCAGCAGCCCGAGACAGCATAACACTGAAGCTTTCTTT.

The rearrangement joins TRBV7-6 to TRBJ2-5, with 7 bases fitting TRBD2. Germline lookup yields CDR1 SGHVS and CDR2 FNYEAQ. V shed 2 bases, J shed 0 bases, and the junction held 6 bases outside the gene matches. The CDR3 is 16 amino acids. The CDR3 DNA follows: TGTGCCAGCAGCTTAAGACGAGCGGGGTACCAAGAGACCCAGTACTTC. Amino acids: CASSLRRAGYQETQYF.

The chain employs TRBV6-6 and TRBJ2-1, with TRBD2 matching over 9 bases. V gave up 5 bases and J gave up 3 bases; unmatched junction bases: 5. CDR3 size: 15 residues. The germline V gene has CDR1 MNHNY and CDR2 SVGAGI (reference sequence). DNA for the CDR3: TGTGCCAGCAGTCAGACTAGCGGACTCTACAATGAGCAGTTCTTC. Translating gives CASSQTSGLYNEQFF.

The DNA for the CDR3 is TGCAGCGTTGAAAGGCAGGACTATGGCTACACCTTC. Amino acid sequence: CSVERQDYGYTF. The rearrangement links TRBV29-1 to TRBJ1-2; D call uncertain. V lost 2 bases to trimming and J lost 3 bases, with 7 bases between them. Germline assignment: CDR1 SQVTM and CDR2 ANQGSEA. The CDR3 runs to 12 residues.

This chain connects TRBV19 to TRBJ1-5; 8 nucleotides match TRBD1. Germline CDR1 reads LNHDA; CDR2 reads SQIVND (reference sequence). CDR3 size: 14 residues. V lost 10 bases to trimming and J lost 4 bases; unmatched junction nucleotides: 9. The CDR3 spells CATTGTGGNQPQHF. The CDR3 nucleotides read TGTGCCACCACCGGGACAGGTGGAAATCAGCCCCAGCATTTT. Filled out from reference TRBV19 and TRBJ1-5, the complete variable domain reads DGGITQSPKYLFRKEGQNVTLSCEQNLNHDAMYWYRQDPGQGLRLIYYSQIVNDFQKGDIAEGYSVSREKKESFPLTVTSAQKNPTAFYLCATTGTGGNQPQHFGDGTRLSIL.

The chain employs TRBV5-1 and TRBJ2-1, with a weak D call TRBD2 (6 bases). V gave up 5 bases and J gave up 3 bases, with 12 bases separating them. Germline V gene lookup returns CDR1 SGHRS and CDR2 YFSETQ. CDR3 length: 14 amino acids. The DNA of the CDR3 is TGCGCCAGCAGTCGGTCGGGACTCTACAATGAGCAGTTCTTC. Translation: CASSRSGLYNEQFF.

The CDR3 DNA reads as TGTGCCAGCCAAGACATAATAACACCCCTCCACTTT. Its translation is CASQDIITPLHF. V is TRBV6-5 and J is TRBJ1-6; unclear D gene. CDR3 length equals 12 residues. The V end lost 8 bases, the J end lost 11 bases, and 13 bases lay between the germline ends. The germline gives CDR1 MNHEY, CDR2 SVGAGI.

The V call is TRBV6-4, the J call TRBJ1-5; D ambiguous. The CDR3 contains 13 residues. V was cut by 11 bases and J by 1 base, with 12 bases left in between. Germline CDR1 and CDR2: MRHNA and SNTAGT. In DNA, the CDR3 is TGTGCCGGATCCGGGGAGAGCAATCAGCCCCAGCATTTT. It specifies CAGSGESNQPQHF.

CDR3 in amino acids: CASSPYGGGLYNEQFF. The CDR3 DNA reads as TGTGCCAGCAGTCCTTACGGCGGGGGCCTGTACAATGAGCAGTTCTTC. The chain combines TRBV7-3 with TRBJ2-1, with a weak D call TRBD2 (7 bases). The CDR3 is 16 residues long. The germline CDR1 and CDR2 sequences are SGHTA and FQGTGA. The germline V and J ends were trimmed by 6 bases and 4 bases, with 19 bases remaining between them.

The chain is built from TRBV5-6 and TRBJ2-7, with a weak D call TRBD2 (6 bases). Trimming stripped 0 bases from V and 2 bases from J, with 21 bases between. Germline assignment: CDR1 SGHDT and CDR2 YYEEEE. The CDR3 runs 18 residues. This CDR3 is CASSLAKGIVRGTYEQYF. CDR3 sequence (DNA): TGTGCCAGCAGCTTGGCCAAAGGGATTGTGCGGGGAACCTACGAGCAGTACTTC.